The T cell receptor (beta chain) under discussion was sequenced for a study of T cell responses to AZD1222 COVID-19 vaccine listed by TCRdb under 2021. In terms of the full investigation: AZD1222 recipients given second doses at about 4 weeks or at about 12 weeks were pooled, since spike-specific TCR depth and breadth were not found to differ between the two schedules. Enrollment into the trials was organized by age into subgroups of 18-55, 56-69 and 70-plus years, and those subgroups contained approximately 150, 30 and 60 TCR-sequenced participants, respectively. TCR sequencing covered 230 or so trial participants: around 210 given two doses of AZD1222 and approximately 26 given two doses of MenACWY control vaccine. What the authors observed across the whole study: In the small 56-69-year group, the increase in depth fell short of significance, most likely because of low power. Vaccine-associated CD4 TCRs spanned the whole spike protein, with dominant responses in regions 160-218 and 743-854. Nearly half of unique spike-specific TCRs reportedly recognized epitopes outside regions mutated in the B.1.351 and B.1.1.7 variants. Only six or seven AZD1222 recipients were SARS-CoV-2 seropositive at baseline, limiting conclusions about previously exposed vaccinees. No day 14 peak-response samples were available, so repertoires were characterized only after the peak T cell response. Participants were mostly white British and included more females than males, and it was suggested by the authors that clonal diversity may have been underestimated. After two AZD1222 doses, both the breadth and the depth of spike-specific TCRs were significantly higher than at day 0 and than in MenACWY recipients.

Regarding this clone: It lacks a known antigen. Base qualities are not provided; no much larger clone lies one nucleotide away.

The time point label here, explained by the study, means: baseline before first vaccination. Samples from vaccinated people were obtained from the UK trials COV001 and COV002, which included a single-blind randomized controlled phase 2/3 trial of AZD1222 (ChAdOx1 nCoV-19) in healthy adults. Trial participant PBMC samples were collected at day 0 and day 28 after the second dose for TCRbeta chain sequencing. The CDR3 regions of human TCRbeta chains were subjected to immunosequencing. In the authors' own workflow: TCRs in the repertoires were compared against a reference library of SARS-CoV-2-specific TCRs that had been generated with the MIRA antigen-specificity platform. Breadth was defined as the fraction of unique TCRs that were SARS-CoV-2-associated. Depth was defined as the fraction of total T cells that were SARS-CoV-2-associated. Using the MIRA data, every spike-specific TCR was mapped to the spike region that the TCR reacted to and assigned to either a CD4 or a CD8 class. Log10-transformed breadth and depth values were compared by one-way ANOVA with Sidak's multiple comparisons tests. In its TCRdb copy, this immuneACCESS table keeps in-frame sequences only and misses some clones. Where compared with another copy, unresolved V genes explain less than half of these, and the others have no known cause. Clonal size and the V and J genes are those of that table, whereas D and trimming came from the DNA. The sample table holds about 150,000 clones, of which about nine tenths were seen once. More than 1.3% of the sample belongs to the ten largest clones.

CDR1 and CDR2, looked up from the germline V gene (reference sequence), are LNHNV and YYDKDF. Here V drops 0 bases and J drops 2 bases, and the junction holds 17 bases not matched to any gene. The CDR3 sequence holds 20 residues, the cysteine and phenylalanine included. The only DNA kept is the CDR3, 60 bases in frame from the first base. The specimen was peripheral blood, collected on day 0 of AZD1222 vaccination. The rearrangement joined TRBV15 to TRBJ2-7, and TRBD1 matches 9 of the central bases. The clonotype originates from an adult in good health. The CDR3 region: CATSRDFAIPTGGFPYEQYF. Read as DNA, the sequence is TGTGCCACCAGCAGAGATTTCGCGATCCCGACAGGGGGATTCCCCTACGAGCAGTACTTC.